A selection of T cell receptor beta chains follows, all from one sample in a study of T cells after yellow fever vaccination. TCRdb passed the 5' RACE reads through MiXCR, listing each CDR3 protein once. The sample consists of about 58,000 distinct CDR3 sequences, around 6.5% of them appearing once. The input for sequencing was CD8+ T cells sorted from PBMCs, taken on the day of the first yellow fever vaccination. The receptors come from a man aged 18 to 30 who received the YFV17D yellow fever vaccine. Both conserved end residues are part of each CDR3. D genes are given only for firm matches. Size values are once, few and many counts, or a class for expanded clones, and some rows have none.

cdr3_nt cdr3_aa clone_size d_call v_call cdr3_length j_call
TGCGCCAGCAGCCAAATTTGGGGGGCGGGAGATACGCAGTATTTT CASSQIWGAGDTQYF many - TRBV4-3 15 TRBJ2-3
TGTGCCAGCAGCCCTCGGGACGGCTCCTACGAGCAGTACTTC CASSPRDGSYEQYF - - TRBV7-2 14 TRBJ2-7
TGCGCCAGCAGCCAAGATAAGGGACCGGCTTGGGATGAGCAGTTCTTC CASSQDKGPAWDEQFF - - TRBV4-1 16 TRBJ2-1
TGTGCCAGCAGCTTAATAGCTCCAGGCTATGGCTACACCTTC CASSLIAPGYGYTF few - TRBV7-9 14 TRBJ1-2
TGCGCCAGCAGCCAAGAGACCGCCAACTATGGCTACACCTTC CASSQETANYGYTF many - TRBV4-1 14 TRBJ1-2
TGCGCCAGCAGCCAATCAAGGGCAGGGTACAACAATGAGCAGTTCTTC CASSQSRAGYNNEQFF many - TRBV4-1 16 TRBJ2-1
TGCAGTGCTAGAGTAGGGGGGGCGGACAATTCACCCCTCCACTTT CSARVGGADNSPLHF - - TRBV20-1 15 TRBJ1-6
TGTGCCAGCAGTGAAGCGTTTTTGAAGGCCGACAAAGAAGAGACCCAGTACTTC CASSEAFLKADKEETQYF many - TRBV6-1 18 TRBJ2-5
TGCGCCAGCAGAACCGGGACAGGGGATAATCAGCCCCAGCATTTT CASRTGTGDNQPQHF - TRBD1 TRBV5-1 15 TRBJ1-5
TGTGCCAGCACCCCCGGCAGGGTGGGCGAGCAGTTCTTC CASTPGRVGEQFF few - TRBV12-3/TRBV12-4 13 TRBJ2-1
TGTGCCAGCAGCAGCGCCGGGACTAGTGGGGAGCAGTTCTTC CASSSAGTSGEQFF few TRBD2 TRBV5-4 14 TRBJ2-1
TGCAGTGCTAGAGGGACTAGCGGGGGGGCGTGTCGTAAGGCGTACAATGAGCAGTTCTTC CSARGTSGGACRKAYNEQFF many TRBD2 TRBV20-1 20 TRBJ2-1